This TCR beta chain derives from a study of post-analysis software for immune sequencing data. Across the study: Both relapsing-remitting and secondary progressive multiple sclerosis featured among the disease courses, as did progressive-relapsing multiple sclerosis. General study findings and limits: Comparison of patients with controls showed five TRBV segments more frequent in patients, TRBV5-6, TRBV5-1 and TRBV20-1 among them. Normalized Chao1 diversity was significantly lower in multiple sclerosis patients than in controls. The authors found that F measure strongly co-clustered same-batch samples.

This clonotype was detected a few times. The antigen is not known. Prepared libraries of TCR beta cDNA carried unique molecular identifiers. TCRdb redid the calling of the PCR reads with MiXCR, one entry per CDR3 protein. The sample yields about 540,000 distinct CDR3 sequences, around 36% seen once. This CDR3 is 13 amino acids long. Per the germline V gene, CDR1 is MNHEY and CDR2 is SVGAGI. Trimming removed 2 bases from V and 2 bases from J, with 6 bases in between. Sequencing was done on a sample of blood. The clonotype comes from a girl aged 2-17 years with multiple sclerosis. The rearrangement uses TRBV6-5 and TRBJ1-1; D is undetermined. CDR3 residues: CASSYLPNTEAFF. The CDR3 coding sequence is TGTGCCAGCAGTTACCTTCCAAACACTGAAGCTTTCTTT.